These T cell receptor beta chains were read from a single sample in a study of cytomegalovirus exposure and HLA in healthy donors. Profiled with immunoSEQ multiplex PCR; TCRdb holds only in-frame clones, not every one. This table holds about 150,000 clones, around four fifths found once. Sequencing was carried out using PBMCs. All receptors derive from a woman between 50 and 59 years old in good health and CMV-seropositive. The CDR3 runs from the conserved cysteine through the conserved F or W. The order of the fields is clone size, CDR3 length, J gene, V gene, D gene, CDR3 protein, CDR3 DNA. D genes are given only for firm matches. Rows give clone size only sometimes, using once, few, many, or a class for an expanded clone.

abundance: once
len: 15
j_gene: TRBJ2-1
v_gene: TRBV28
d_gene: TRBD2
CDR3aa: CASSLRTSGSNEQFF
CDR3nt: TGTGCCAGCAGTTTACGGACTAGCGGGAGTAATGAGCAGTTCTTC

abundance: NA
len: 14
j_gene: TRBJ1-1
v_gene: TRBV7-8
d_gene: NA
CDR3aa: CASSLVAGRTEAFF
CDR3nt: TGTGCCAGCAGCTTAGTAGCAGGGAGGACTGAAGCTTTCTTT

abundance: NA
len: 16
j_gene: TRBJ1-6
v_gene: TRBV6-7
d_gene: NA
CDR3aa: CASSYGRGSYNSPLHF
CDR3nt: TGTGCCAGCAGTTACGGGCGGGGCTCCTATAATTCACCCCTCCACTTT

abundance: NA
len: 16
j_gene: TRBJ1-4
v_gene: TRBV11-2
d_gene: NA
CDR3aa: CASSLVRSFGNEKLFF
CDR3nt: TGTGCCAGCAGCTTAGTTCGGTCTTTCGGTAATGAAAAACTGTTTTTT

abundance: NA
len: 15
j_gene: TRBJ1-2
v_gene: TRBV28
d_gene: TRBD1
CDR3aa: CASSRTGQGGYGYTF
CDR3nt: TGTGCCAGCAGCCGAACGGGACAGGGAGGGTATGGCTACACCTTC

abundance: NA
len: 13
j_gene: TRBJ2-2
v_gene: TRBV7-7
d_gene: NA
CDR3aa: CASSWARTGELFF
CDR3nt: TGTGCTAGCAGCTGGGCGCGCACCGGGGAGCTGTTTTTT

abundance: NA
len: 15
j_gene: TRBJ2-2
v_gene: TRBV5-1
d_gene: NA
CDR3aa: CASSWTVTNTGELFF
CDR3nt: TGCGCCAGCAGCTGGACAGTTACGAACACCGGGGAGCTGTTTTTT

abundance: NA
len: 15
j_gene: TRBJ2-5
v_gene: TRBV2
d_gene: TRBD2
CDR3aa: CASSNPSGRGETQYF
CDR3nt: TGTGCCAGCAGTAACCCTAGCGGGAGGGGGGAGACCCAGTACTTC

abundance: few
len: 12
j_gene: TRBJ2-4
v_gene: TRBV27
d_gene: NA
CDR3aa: CASSQSKNIQYF
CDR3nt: TGTGCCAGCAGTCAATCCAAAAACATTCAGTACTTC

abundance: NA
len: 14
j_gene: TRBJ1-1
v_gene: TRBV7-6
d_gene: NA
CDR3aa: CASSPNRRNTEAFF
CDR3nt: TGTGCCAGCAGCCCGAACAGGAGGAACACTGAAGCTTTCTTT

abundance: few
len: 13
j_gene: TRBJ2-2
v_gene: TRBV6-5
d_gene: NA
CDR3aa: CASSGIRGGELFF
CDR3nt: TGTGCCAGCAGTGGCATCCGGGGCGGGGAGCTGTTTTTT

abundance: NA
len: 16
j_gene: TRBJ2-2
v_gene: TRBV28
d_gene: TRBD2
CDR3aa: CASSLPSLAGTGELFF
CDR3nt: TGTGCCAGCAGTTTGCCCAGCCTAGCGGGGACCGGGGAGCTGTTTTTT

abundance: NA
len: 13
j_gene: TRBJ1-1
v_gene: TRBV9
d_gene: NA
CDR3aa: CASSPREGTEAFF
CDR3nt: TGTGCCAGCAGCCCCAGGGAGGGGACTGAAGCTTTCTTT

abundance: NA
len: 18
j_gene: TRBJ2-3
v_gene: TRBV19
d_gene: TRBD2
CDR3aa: CASSFFLKTSGNTDTQYF
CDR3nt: TGTGCCAGTAGCTTCTTCTTGAAGACTAGCGGGAACACAGATACGCAGTATTTT

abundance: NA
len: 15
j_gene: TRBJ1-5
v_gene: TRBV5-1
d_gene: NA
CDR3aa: CASSLGWGVGQPQHF
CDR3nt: TGCGCCAGCAGCTTGGGGTGGGGGGTCGGTCAGCCCCAGCATTTT

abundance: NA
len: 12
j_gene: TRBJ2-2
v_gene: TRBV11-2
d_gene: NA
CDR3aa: CASSPGTGELFF
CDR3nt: TGTGCCAGCAGCCCAGGGACTGGGGAGCTGTTTTTT

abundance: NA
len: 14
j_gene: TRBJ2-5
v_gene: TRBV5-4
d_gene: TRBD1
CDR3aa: CASSYPGQQETQYF
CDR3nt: TGTGCCAGCAGCTATCCGGGACAGCAAGAGACCCAGTACTTC

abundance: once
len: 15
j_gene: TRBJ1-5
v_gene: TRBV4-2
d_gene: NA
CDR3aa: CASSQDTRANQPQHF
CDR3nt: TGTGCCAGCAGCCAAGATACGAGGGCGAATCAGCCCCAGCATTTT

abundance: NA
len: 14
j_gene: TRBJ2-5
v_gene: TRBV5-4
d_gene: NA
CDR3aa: CASSLLGDGETQYF
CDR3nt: TGTGCCAGCAGCTTGCTCGGTGATGGAGAGACCCAGTACTTC

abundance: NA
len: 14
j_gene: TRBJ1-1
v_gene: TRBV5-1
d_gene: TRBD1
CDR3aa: CASSTGTGGTEAFF
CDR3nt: TGCGCCAGCAGTACCGGGACAGGGGGCACTGAAGCTTTCTTT

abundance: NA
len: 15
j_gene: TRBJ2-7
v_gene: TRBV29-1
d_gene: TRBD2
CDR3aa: CSVSRGTSVAYEQYF
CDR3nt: TGCAGCGTTTCTCGGGGGACTAGCGTTGCCTACGAGCAGTACTTC

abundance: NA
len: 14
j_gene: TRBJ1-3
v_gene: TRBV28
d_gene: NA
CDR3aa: CASSLRGLPNTIYF
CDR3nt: TGTGCCAGCAGTTTAAGGGGACTGCCAAACACCATATATTTT

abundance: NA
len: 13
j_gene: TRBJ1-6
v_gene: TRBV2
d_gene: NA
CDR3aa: CASSERQGLTLHF
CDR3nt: TGTGCCAGCAGCGAGAGGCAGGGGCTTACCCTCCACTTT

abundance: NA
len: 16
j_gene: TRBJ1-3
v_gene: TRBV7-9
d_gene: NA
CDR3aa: CASSHLGGADGNTIYF
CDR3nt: TGTGCCAGCAGCCACTTGGGGGGGGCGGACGGAAACACCATATATTTT

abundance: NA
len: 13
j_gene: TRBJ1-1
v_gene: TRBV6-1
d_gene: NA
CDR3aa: CASSLGGRTEAFF
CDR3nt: TGTGCCAGCAGCTTGGGAGGGAGGACTGAAGCTTTCTTT

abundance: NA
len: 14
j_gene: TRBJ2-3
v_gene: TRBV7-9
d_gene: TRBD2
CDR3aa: CASSKSGAPDTQYF
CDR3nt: TGTGCCAGCAGCAAAAGCGGGGCCCCAGATACGCAGTATTTT

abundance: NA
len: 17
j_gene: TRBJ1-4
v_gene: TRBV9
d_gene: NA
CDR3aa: CASSVGVAGLSHEKLFF
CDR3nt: TGTGCCAGCAGCGTAGGGGTGGCGGGGCTCTCACATGAAAAACTGTTTTTT

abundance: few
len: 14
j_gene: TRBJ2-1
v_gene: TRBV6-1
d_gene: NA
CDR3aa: CASRSPLGAHEQFF
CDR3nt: TGTGCCAGCAGAAGTCCCCTGGGCGCACATGAGCAGTTCTTC